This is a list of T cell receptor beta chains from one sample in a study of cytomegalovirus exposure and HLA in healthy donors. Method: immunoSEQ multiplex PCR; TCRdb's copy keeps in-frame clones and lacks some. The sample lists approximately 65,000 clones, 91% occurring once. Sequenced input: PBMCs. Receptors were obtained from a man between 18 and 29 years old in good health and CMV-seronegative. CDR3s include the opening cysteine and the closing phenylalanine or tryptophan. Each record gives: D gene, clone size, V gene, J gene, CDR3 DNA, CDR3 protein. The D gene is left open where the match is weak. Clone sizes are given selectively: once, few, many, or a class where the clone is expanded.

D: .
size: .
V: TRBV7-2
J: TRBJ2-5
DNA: TGTGCCAGCAGCTTAGGACAATGGGAAGAGACCCAGTACTTC
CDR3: CASSLGQWEETQYF

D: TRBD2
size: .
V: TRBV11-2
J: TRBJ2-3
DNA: TGTGCCAGCAGCTCCCGGACTAGCGGAAGCACAGATACGCAGTATTTT
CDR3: CASSSRTSGSTDTQYF

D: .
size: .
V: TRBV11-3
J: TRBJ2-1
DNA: TGTGCCAGCAGCTTACTTAACAATGAGCAGTTCTTC
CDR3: CASSLLNNEQFF

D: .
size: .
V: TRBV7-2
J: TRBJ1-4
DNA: TGTGCCAGCAGCTTAGAGGGGACACTTGAAAAACTGTTTTTT
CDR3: CASSLEGTLEKLFF

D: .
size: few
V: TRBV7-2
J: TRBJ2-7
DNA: TGTGCCAGCAGCTTAGACACTAGCTCATCCTACGAGCAGTACTTC
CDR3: CASSLDTSSSYEQYF

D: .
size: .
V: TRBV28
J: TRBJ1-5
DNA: TGTGCCAGCGACCAGGGATTCAATCAGCCCCAGCATTTT
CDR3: CASDQGFNQPQHF

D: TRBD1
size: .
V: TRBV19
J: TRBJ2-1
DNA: TGTGCCAGTAGCGGGACAGGGGGCCTGTCGAATGAGCAGTTCTTC
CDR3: CASSGTGGLSNEQFF

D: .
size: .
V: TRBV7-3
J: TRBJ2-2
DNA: TGTGCCAGCAGCCAAAACGGACGGGGAGAGAGTACCGGGGAGCTGTTTTTT
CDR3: CASSQNGRGESTGELFF

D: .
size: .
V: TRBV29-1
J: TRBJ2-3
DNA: TGCAGCGTTTGTTCGGGTGAGGAAGATACGCAGTATTTT
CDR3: CSVCSGEEDTQYF

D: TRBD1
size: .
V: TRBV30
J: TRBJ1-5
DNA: TGTGCCTGGAGTGTAGGGGGCCATCAGCCCCAGCATTTT
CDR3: CAWSVGGHQPQHF

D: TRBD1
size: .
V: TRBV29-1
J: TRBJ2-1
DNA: TGCAGCGTTGGAATGGGGGCAGGGGGCTACAGTGAGCAGTTCTTC
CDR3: CSVGMGAGGYSEQFF

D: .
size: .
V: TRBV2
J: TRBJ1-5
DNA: TGTGCCAGCAGTAACGAGAATAGCAATCAGCCCCAGCATTTT
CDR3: CASSNENSNQPQHF

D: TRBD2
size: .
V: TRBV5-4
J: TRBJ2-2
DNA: TGTGCCAGCAGCTTGTCCCTAGCGGGAGCCACCGGGGAGCTGTTTTTT
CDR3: CASSLSLAGATGELFF

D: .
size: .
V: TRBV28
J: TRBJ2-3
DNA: TGTGCCAGCAGTTTATCACTGTTTACGCAGTATTTT
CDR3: CASSLSLFTQYF

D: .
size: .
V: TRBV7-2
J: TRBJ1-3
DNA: TGTGCCAGCAGTCCCTCGGGTTTCTCTGGAAACACCATATATTTT
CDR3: CASSPSGFSGNTIYF

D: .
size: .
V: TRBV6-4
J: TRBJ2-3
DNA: TGTGCCAGCAGTGCCGCGGCTTCCCCTAGCACAGATACGCAGTATTTT
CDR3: CASSAAASPSTDTQYF

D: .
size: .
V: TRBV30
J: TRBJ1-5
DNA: TGTGCCTGGAGTGTACGGGCAGGGGGCAATCAGCCCCAGCATTTT
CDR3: CAWSVRAGGNQPQHF

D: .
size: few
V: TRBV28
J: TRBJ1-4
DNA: TGTGCCAGCAAATTCGTAGGGGCAGCTAATGAAAAACTGTTTTTT
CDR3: CASKFVGAANEKLFF

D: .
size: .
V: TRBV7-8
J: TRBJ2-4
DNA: TGTGCCAGCAGCTTAGAGGGAGGGGGCAAAAACATTCAGTACTTC
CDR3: CASSLEGGGKNIQYF

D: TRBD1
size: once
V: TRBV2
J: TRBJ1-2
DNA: TGTGCCAGCCACGAGAGGGACAGGGGAGTTCATGGCTACACCTTC
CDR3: CASHERDRGVHGYTF

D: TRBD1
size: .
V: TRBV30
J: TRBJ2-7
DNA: TGTGCCTGGAGTGTGCCCGACAGGGCTCTAACCTACGAGCAGTACTTC
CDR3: CAWSVPDRALTYEQYF

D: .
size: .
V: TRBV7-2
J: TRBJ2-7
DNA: TGTGCCAGCAGCTCGCAGTTTGGCGGTTCCTACGAGCAGTACTTC
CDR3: CASSSQFGGSYEQYF

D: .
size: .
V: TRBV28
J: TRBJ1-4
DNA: TGTGCCAGCAGCGAATCCCTGTCGGTCCTTGAAAAACTGTTTTTT
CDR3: CASSESLSVLEKLFF

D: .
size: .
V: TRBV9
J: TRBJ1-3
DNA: TGTGCCAGCAGCCCACGTATCAAGAGCTCTGGAAACACCATATATTTT
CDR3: CASSPRIKSSGNTIYF

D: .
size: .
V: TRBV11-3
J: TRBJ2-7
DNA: TGTGCCAGCAGCTCGGGAACAGGGCCCGGGGCCGAGCAGTACTTC
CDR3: CASSSGTGPGAEQYF

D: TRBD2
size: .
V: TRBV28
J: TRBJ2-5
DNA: TGTGCCAGCACCCCGACTAGCGGGAAAACTGGGGGGTACCAAGAGACCCAGTACTTC
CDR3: CASTPTSGKTGGYQETQYF

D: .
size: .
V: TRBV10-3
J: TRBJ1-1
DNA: TGTGCCATCAGTGGTTTACGGGACACACCTACCATGAACACTGAAGCTTTCTTT
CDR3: CAISGLRDTPTMNTEAFF

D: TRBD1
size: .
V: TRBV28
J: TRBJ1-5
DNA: TGTGCCAGCAGTAGAGGGGGCTATAGCAATCAGCCCCAGCATTTT
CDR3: CASSRGGYSNQPQHF

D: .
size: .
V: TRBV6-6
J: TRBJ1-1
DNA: TGTGCCAGCAGTTACGGGAGCCAGGGGACTGAAGCTTTCTTT
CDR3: CASSYGSQGTEAFF

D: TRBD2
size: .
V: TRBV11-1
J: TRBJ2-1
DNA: TGTACCAGCAGCTTAACCGGGGGAGGGACCCGTCATGAGCAGTTCTTC
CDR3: CTSSLTGGGTRHEQFF

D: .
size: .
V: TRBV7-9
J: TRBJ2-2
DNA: TGTGCCAGCAGCTACGGCCGACAGAACACCGGGGAGCTGTTTTTT
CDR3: CASSYGRQNTGELFF

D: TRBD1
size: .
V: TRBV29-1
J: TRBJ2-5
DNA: TGCAGCGCAACGACAGGGACAGAGACCCAGTACTTC
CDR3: CSATTGTETQYF

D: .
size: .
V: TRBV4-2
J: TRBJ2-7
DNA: TGTGCCAGCAGCCTTAAACTCTCCTCCGGTTACGAGCAGTACTTC
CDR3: CASSLKLSSGYEQYF

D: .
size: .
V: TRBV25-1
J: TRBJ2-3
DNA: TGTGCCAGCAGTGAATACGGGAGCACAGATACGCAGTATTTT
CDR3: CASSEYGSTDTQYF

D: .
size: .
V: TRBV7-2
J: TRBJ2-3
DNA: TGTGCCAGCAGCTCCTTTTCAGATACGCAGTATTTT
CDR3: CASSSFSDTQYF

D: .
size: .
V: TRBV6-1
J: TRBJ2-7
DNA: TGTGCCAGCAGTGAAGACAAGGGGGAGCAGTACTTC
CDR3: CASSEDKGEQYF

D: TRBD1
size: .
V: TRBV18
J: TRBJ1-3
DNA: TGTGCCAGCTCACCGGGACAGGGAAACACCATATATTTT
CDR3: CASSPGQGNTIYF

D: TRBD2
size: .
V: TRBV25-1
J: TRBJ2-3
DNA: TGTGCCAGCAGTCCTCATAAGGGGCGGGAGGGCCGAGATACGCAGTATTTT
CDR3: CASSPHKGREGRDTQYF

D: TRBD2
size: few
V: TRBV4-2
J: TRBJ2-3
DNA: TGTGCCAGCAGCCAAGCCCCCACACTAGCGGGAGGGCCCCCTGGGTATTTT
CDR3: CASSQAPTLAGGPPGYF